Each of the 23 T cell receptor beta chains below was sequenced from the same sample in a study of shared clonotypes between healthy human individuals. Repertoires were generated with immunoSEQ multiplex PCR, while TCRdb's copy carries only in-frame clones and drops some. Of about 1.1 million clones listed, around 78% were seen once; the top ten hold 0.5% to 0.65%. The specimen sequenced was memory CD4+ T cells from PBMCs. As for subset: CD45RA-negative fraction. Receptor source: a man between 18 and 35 years old in good health. Some clones in this sample may be carry-over from other donors' samples.

This rearrangement joins TRBV28 to TRBJ2-7; TRBD2 aligns across 7 bases. This CDR3 comprises 14 residues. The germline gives CDR1 MDHEN, CDR2 SYDVKM. The junction had 9 bases not matched to a gene; V was cut back by 6 bases and J by 4 bases. The CDR3, as DNA: TGTGCCAGCAGCTCCGGCGGGGGAGTTTACGAGCAGTACTTC. Translation: CASSSGGGVYEQYF.

The V gene is TRBV7-2, the J gene TRBJ1-2, with TRBD1 as a possible D gene (6 bases). The V gene lost 6 bases and the J gene lost 2 bases, with 13 bases spanning the gap. In germline, CDR1 is SGHTA, CDR2 FQGNSA. The CDR3 spans 14 residues. CDR3 sequence: CASRPTGTNYGYTF. The CDR3 DNA reads as TGTGCCAGCAGGCCGACCGGGACAAACTATGGCTACACCTTC.

This clone has a handful of counts. The gene calls are TRBV6-1 and TRBJ2-1; 8 bases align to TRBD2. Looked up from germline, CDR1 is MNHNS and CDR2 is SASEGT. CDR3 length equals 17 residues. V lost 4 bases, J lost 7 bases, and 15 bases stayed unmatched. The CDR3 spells CASSAASGWAGGNEQFF. CDR3 nucleotides: TGTGCCAGCAGTGCGGCTAGCGGGTGGGCTGGCGGGAATGAGCAGTTCTTC.

This chain links TRBV9 with TRBJ1-2; TRBD1 matches at 10 bases. CDR1 is SGDLS, CDR2 YYNGEE, per germline. Trimming took 4 bases from V and 4 from J; bases not matched to a gene: 10. This CDR3 comprises 16 residues. In nucleotides, the CDR3 is TGTGCCAGCAGCAAAACGACAGGGGGCTGGAGCTATGGCTACACCTTC. Its translation is CASSKTTGGWSYGYTF. Full variable domain (missing parts from reference TRBV9 and TRBJ1-2): DSGVTQTPKHLITATGQRVTLRCSPRSGDLSVYWYQQSLDQGLQFLIQYYNGEERAKGNILERFSAQQFPDLHSELNLSSLELGDSALYFCASSKTTGGWSYGYTFGSGTRLTVV.

V is TRBV2 and J is TRBJ2-1; tentative D call: TRBD2 (5 bases). Germline-derived CDR1 and CDR2 are SNHLY and FYNNEI. The V end lost 5 bases, the J end lost 6 bases, and 11 bases lay between the germline ends. This CDR3 is 13 amino acids long. CDR3 DNA sequence: TGTGCCAGCAGTAGCGGTGAGGGCAATGAGCAGTTCTTC. This translates into CASSSGEGNEQFF.

This clone was observed a few times. The V call is TRBV7-6, the J call TRBJ2-7; the D gene is possibly TRBD1 (6 bases). The CDR3 totals 14 residues. The germline gives CDR1 SGHVS, CDR2 FNYEAQ. Trimming cost V 5 bases and J 7 bases, with 18 bases left between them. In DNA, the CDR3 is TGTGCCAGCAGCCAGGACAGCCACCCCGTGGAGCAGTACTTC. Protein product: CASSQDSHPVEQYF.

V gene TRBV27 combines with J gene TRBJ2-1; unclear D gene. V shed 4 bases and J shed 5 bases, with 6 bases lying between them. Germline CDR1 reads MNHEY; CDR2 reads SMNVEV (reference sequence). The CDR3 contains 12 residues. The CDR3 protein is CASSYQHNEQFF. DNA of the CDR3: TGTGCCAGCAGTTACCAGCACAATGAGCAGTTCTTC.

The rearrangement joins TRBV2 to TRBJ1-4; 7 nucleotides agree with TRBD1. With V trimmed by 3 bases and J by 8 bases, 6 bases remained unmatched. CDR1 SNHLY and CDR2 FYNNEI come from the germline V gene. The CDR3 loop spans 14 amino acids. Here the CDR3 reads CASSDGQVVEKLFF. The CDR3 bases are TGTGCCAGCAGTGACGGACAGGTGGTGGAAAAACTGTTTTTT.

The rearrangement joins TRBV6-6 to TRBJ2-7; tentatively, D is TRBD2 (6 bases). CDR1 is MNHNY and CDR2 is SVGAGI in the germline V gene (reference sequence). The V and J ends lost 4 bases and 6 bases respectively, with 13 bases between them. This CDR3 region has 13 residues. The CDR3 nucleotides are TGTGCCAGCAGTTTGGGTCCGGGACTCGAGCAGTACTTC. Translation: CASSLGPGLEQYF.

This rearrangement joins TRBV27 to TRBJ1-5; D remains unclear. Germline values: CDR1 MNHEY, CDR2 SMNVEV (reference sequence). The CDR3 sequence is 11 residues long. With 8 bases removed from V and 7 bases from J, the gap between germline ends came to 9 bases. The CDR3, as DNA: TGTGCCAGCGGGAGGTTGCAGCCCCAGCATTTT. This translates into CASGRLQPQHF.

This chain joins TRBV25-1 and TRBJ2-7, with D perhaps matching TRBD1 or TRBD2 (5 bases each). This CDR3 contains 14 residues. Trimming pared 4 bases from V and 2 bases from J, leaving 12 bases between. Germline V gives CDR1 MGHDK, CDR2 SYGVNS. CDR3 loop: CASSGGPDTYEQYF. DNA of the CDR3: TGTGCCAGCAGTGGGGGACCGGACACCTACGAGCAGTACTTC.

This rearrangement joins TRBV7-2 to TRBJ2-7; 15 nucleotides align to TRBD2. Germline CDR1 is SGHTA and CDR2 is FQGNSA. V shed 5 bases, J shed 4 bases, and the junction held 12 bases outside the gene matches. This CDR3 is 18 amino acids long. As DNA, the CDR3 is TGTGCCAGCAGCGACCGGGACAGGGGACTAGCGGGAGGTTACGAGCAGTACTTC. Amino acids: CASSDRDRGLAGGYEQYF.

Remarks on this clone: This sample also contains other DNA sequences that code for the same CDR3. V usage is TRBV6-6 and J usage is TRBJ1-1; D is ambiguous. This CDR3 region has 13 residues. Germline V CDR1 and CDR2: MNHNY, SVGAGI (reference sequence). With 2 bases removed from V and 1 base from J, the gap between germline ends came to 5 bases. CDR3 sequence: CASSYGQNTEAFF. The CDR3, as DNA: TGTGCCAGCAGTTACGGGCAGAACACTGAAGCTTTCTTT.

The genes are TRBV2 and TRBJ2-5; 7 bases fit TRBD2. CDR1 SNHLY and CDR2 FYNNEI come from the germline V gene. Unmatched junction bases numbered 7, after V lost 4 bases and J lost 5 bases. The CDR3 consists of 14 residues. CDR3 in amino acids: CASSGGRSFETQYF. The CDR3, as DNA: TGTGCCAGCAGTGGCGGGAGAAGCTTCGAGACCCAGTACTTC.

The V gene is TRBV5-1, the J gene TRBJ2-5, with TRBD1 matching over 10 bases. With V trimmed by 0 bases and J by 0 bases, 5 bases remained unmatched. CDR3 length equals 17 residues. Germline loops: CDR1 SGHRS, CDR2 YFSETQ. This CDR3 is CASSLGPGQGYQETQYF. The DNA for the CDR3 is TGCGCCAGCAGCTTGGGACCGGGACAGGGGTACCAAGAGACCCAGTACTTC.

The CDR3 loop reads CASRRMTTWGYGYTF. CDR3 in DNA: TGTGCCAGCAGACGGATGACCACCTGGGGCTATGGCTACACCTTC. This chain connects TRBV6-5 to TRBJ1-2; no definite D call. Germline CDR1 reads MNHEY; CDR2 reads SVGAGI. CDR3 length: 15 residues. Trimming cost V 6 bases and J 4 bases, with 18 bases left between them.

There are many counts of this clone. CDR3 nucleotide sequence: TGTGCCAGCAGCTTTTCAGGCGGGAACACTGAAGCTTTCTTT. Translating it yields CASSFSGGNTEAFF. The V and J genes are TRBV7-3 and TRBJ1-1, with D unclear. The CDR3 sequence is 14 residues long. Per germline, CDR1 SGHTA and CDR2 FQGTGA. Trimming pared 3 bases from V and 1 base from J, leaving 9 bases between. The whole variable domain, filled in from reference TRBV7-3 and TRBJ1-1, reads GAGVSQTPSNKVTEKGKYVELRCDPISGHTALYWYRQSLGQGPEFLIYFQGTGAADDSGLPNDRFFAVRPEGSVSTLKIQRTERGDSAVYLCASSFSGGNTEAFFGQGTRLTVV.

A word on this clone: Other nucleotide sequences from this sample produce the same CDR3. The rearrangement joins TRBV9 to TRBJ2-3; 11 bases line up with TRBD2. From germline, CDR1 is SGDLS and CDR2 YYNGEE. The CDR3 runs to 15 residues. With V trimmed by 3 bases and J by 5 bases, 5 bases remained unmatched. Written as DNA, the CDR3 is TGTGCCAGCAGCGATAGCGGGAGGGCCATAGATACGCAGTATTTT. It encodes CASSDSGRAIDTQYF.

The chain has TRBV20-1 and TRBJ1-2; no reliable D call. Germline assignment: CDR1 DFQATT and CDR2 SNEGSKA (reference sequence). The V end lost 6 bases, the J end lost 8 bases, and 13 bases lay between the germline ends. The CDR3 is 11 amino acids. The CDR3 here is CSAYRTYGYTF. As DNA, the CDR3 is TGCAGTGCCTACCGGACGTACGGCTACACCTTC.

The CDR3 region is CASTNGFASGELFF. The CDR3 region has the DNA TGTGCCAGCACCAACGGGTTTGCCTCCGGGGAGCTGTTTTTT. V gene TRBV6-1 combines with J gene TRBJ2-2; D unclear. The V end was cut by 7 bases, the J end by 6 bases, with 15 bases between. The CDR3 sequence is 14 residues long. Germline CDR1 is MNHNS and CDR2 is SASEGT.

This clone was seen many times. Other DNA sequences in this specimen translate into the identical CDR3. CDR3 DNA sequence: TGTGCCAGCAGCTTGTACAACCAAGAGACCCAGTACTTC. This translates into CASSLYNQETQYF. The V and J genes are TRBV5-6 and TRBJ2-5, with D hard to call. The CDR3 consists of 13 residues. V lost 1 base and J 0 bases, leaving 4 bases between the germline ends. CDR1 and CDR2 from the germline V gene are SGHDT and YYEEEE.

The chain links TRBV29-1 to TRBJ2-7; D call uncertain. The CDR3 is 13 residues long. Germline CDR1 and CDR2: SQVTM and ANQGSEA. The V end was cut by 4 bases, the J end by 2 bases, with 12 bases between. In DNA form, the CDR3 reads TGCAGCGTTGGGAGCCTCCGAGCCTACGAGCAGTACTTC. It codes for CSVGSLRAYEQYF.

The genes are TRBV10-1 and TRBJ2-1; no reliable D call. The CDR3 has 13 amino acids. Germline CDR1 reads WNHNN; CDR2 reads SYGVQD (reference sequence). V was cut by 6 bases and J by 5 bases, with 11 bases left in between. CDR3 loop: CASRLGPDNEQFF. The CDR3 DNA follows: TGCGCCAGCAGGCTCGGGCCGGACAATGAGCAGTTCTTC.